This TCR beta chain was sequenced for a study of OX40 agonist ivuxolimab in advanced cancers. As for this clone: The antigen remains unidentified. The identical CDR3 is also encoded by other nucleotide sequences in the sample.

Here immunoSEQ multiplex PCR was the method, and the copy in TCRdb shows in-frame clones only, minus some. The table records around 100,000 clones, roughly 90% of them present only once. Points from the study as a whole: In general, CD8+ T cells held more expanded clones than CD4+ did, on average. At 0.1 to 3.0 mg/kg and by week 6, CD4+ and CD8+ T cells in the blood had expanded clonally.

Source: CD4+ or CD8+ T cells sorted from blood, taken in a trial of the OX40 agonist ivuxolimab. The sequence came from an adult with an advanced solid tumor such as melanoma, head and neck, liver or kidney cancer.

This chain's CDR3 is CAWGRDRPRGYTF. In nucleotides, the CDR3 is TGTGCCTGGGGCAGGGACAGGCCGCGTGGCTACACCTTC. V and J are TRBV30 and TRBJ1-2, with 8 bases fitting TRBD1. CDR1 and CDR2 from the germline V gene are GTSNPN and SVGIG (reference sequence). The CDR3 has 13 residues. The trim removed 5 bases at V and 7 bases at J, leaving 9 bases unmatched. Complete variable domain (other parts from reference TRBV30 and TRBJ1-2): SQTIHQWPATLVQPVGSPLSLECTVEGTSNPNLYWYRQAAGRGLQLLFYSVGIGQISSEVPQNLSASRPQDRQFILSSKKLLLSDSGFYLCAWGRDRPRGYTFGSGTRLTVV.